The 21 T cell receptor beta chains below all came from one sample that was sequenced in a study of beta chain features in type 1 diabetes. Study-wide findings and caveats: All four CD4+ subsets from Type 1 diabetes patients carried moderately but significantly shorter TCRB CDR3s.

No cognate antigen is known for these TCRs. Investigators reverse transcribed all isolated RNA, so they sequenced expressed TCRB transcripts. Produced via immunoSEQ multiplex PCR; TCRdb's table is partial and in-frame only. The repertoire holds 300,000 to 400,000 clones, with 9.6% as singletons. Specimen: central memory CD4+ T cells from blood. The receptor source for this set is a man aged 25-40 years with type 1 diabetes.

The chain links TRBV7-2 to TRBJ1-2; possibly TRBD1 for D (5 bases). This CDR3 contains 15 residues. V gave up 5 bases and J gave up 8 bases, with 21 bases separating them. CDR1 and CDR2 from the germline V gene are SGHTA and FQGNSA. CDR3 nucleotides: TGTGCCAGCAGCAACAGCGGGACGGGTTTGCGGGGCTACACCTTC. It is translated as CASSNSGTGLRGYTF.

This clone was recorded a few times. This rearrangement joins TRBV7-2 to TRBJ2-7; 8 bases are shared with TRBD2. V shed 5 bases, J shed 4 bases, and the junction held 13 bases outside the gene matches. Germline-derived CDR1 and CDR2 are SGHTA and FQGNSA. This CDR3 has 16 amino acids. CDR3 DNA sequence: TGTGCCAGCAGCCAGCCGACTCGACCGGGGGGGTACGAGCAGTACTTC. Encoded protein: CASSQPTRPGGYEQYF.

This clone was counted at least ten times. The CDR3 DNA reads as TGTGCCAGCAGTTTGGGCGGGCTGGAGTTCTTC. Its protein product is CASSLGGLEFF. The rearrangement links TRBV28 to TRBJ2-1, with D possibly TRBD2 on 5 matching bases. This CDR3 is 11 amino acids long. V lost 3 bases and J 14 bases, leaving 11 bases between the germline ends. The germline V gene encodes CDR1 MDHEN and CDR2 SYDVKM.

This clone has at least ten counts. In the same sample, other DNA sequences code for this CDR3. The chain links TRBV5-1 to TRBJ2-1; D may be TRBD2 (5 bases). Germline values: CDR1 SGHRS, CDR2 YFSETQ. V lost 4 bases and J lost 0, with 11 bases in between. This CDR3 has 15 amino acids. Here the CDR3 DNA reads TGCGCCAGCAGCCTTTCGGGGAGCTCCTACAATGAGCAGTTCTTC. As protein: CASSLSGSSYNEQFF.

Only a few counts were recorded for this clone. The rearrangement uses TRBV7-8 and TRBJ2-7; TRBD2 might be the D (6 bases). V was shortened by 5 bases and J by 1 base, with 12 bases between the two germline ends. The germline gives CDR1 SGHVS, CDR2 FQNEAQ. The CDR3 has 14 residues. The CDR3 sequence: CASSPGGRSYEQYF. The CDR3 nucleotides are TGTGCCAGCAGCCCCGGGGGACGATCCTACGAGCAGTACTTC.

This sequence joins TRBV4-2 and TRBJ2-7, with 7 bases lining up with TRBD1. CDR3 size: 14 residues. The trim removed 4 bases at V and 0 bases at J, leaving 3 bases unmatched. Looked up from germline, CDR1 is LGHNA and CDR2 is YNFKEQ. CDR3 nucleotides: TGTGCCAGCAGCCGGGACAGAGACTCCTACGAGCAGTACTTC. Protein product: CASSRDRDSYEQYF.

This clone was detected ten times or more. The chain couples TRBV18 to TRBJ2-1, with D uncertain. The CDR3 runs 13 residues. CDR1 KGHSH and CDR2 LQKENI come from the germline V gene. Trimming stripped 5 bases from V and 6 bases from J, with 11 bases between. In DNA, the CDR3 is TGTGCCAGCTCATCTAGAGTGGGCAATGAGCAGTTCTTC. Amino acids: CASSSRVGNEQFF.

V is TRBV29-1 and J is TRBJ1-4; tentative D call: TRBD1 (6 bases). The germline V gene has CDR1 SQVTM and CDR2 ANQGSEA. V was trimmed by 3 bases and J by 5 bases, leaving 13 bases between them. The length of the CDR3 is 14 residues. CDR3 loop: CSVDEGTRNEKLFF. The CDR3 DNA sequence: TGCAGCGTTGACGAGGGGACAAGGAATGAAAAACTGTTTTTT.

This clone showed up many times. The V gene is TRBV5-1, the J gene TRBJ2-7; D possibly corresponds to TRBD2 (6 bases). The ends were cut back, 7 bases at V and 0 bases at J, with 8 bases in the middle. Germline loops: CDR1 SGHRS, CDR2 YFSETQ. This CDR3 contains 12 residues. The CDR3 DNA sequence: TGCGCCAGCGGGAGGAGCTCCTACGAGCAGTACTTC. Its translation: CASGRSSYEQYF.

This clone was observed a few times. The CDR3 region has the DNA TGTGCCAGCAGCCGATACGGACTAGCCAATGAGCAGTTCTTC. As protein: CASSRYGLANEQFF. The gene calls are TRBV7-6 and TRBJ2-1; 8 nucleotides line up with TRBD2. Germline values: CDR1 SGHVS, CDR2 FNYEAQ. V shed 5 bases and J 6 bases; nucleotides not matched to a gene: 6. The CDR3 is 14 amino acids. The complete variable domain, with remaining parts taken from reference TRBV7-6 and TRBJ2-1, reads GAGVSQSPRYKVTKRGQDVALRCDPISGHVSLYWYRQALGQGPEFLTYFNYEAQQDKSGLPNDRFSAERPEGSISTLTIQRTEQRDSAMYRCASSRYGLANEQFFGPGTRLTVL.

V gene TRBV5-1 combines with J gene TRBJ2-5, with D perhaps matching TRBD2 (6 bases). The CDR3 covers 15 residues. Per the germline V gene, CDR1 is SGHRS and CDR2 is YFSETQ. Trimming pared 0 bases from V and 5 bases from J, leaving 14 bases between. The CDR3 nucleotides read TGCGCCAGCAGCTTGGGCGGGACTGGTCGGGAGACCCAGTACTTC. This encodes CASSLGGTGRETQYF.

V and J are TRBV19 and TRBJ2-6, with D unresolved. V lost 5 bases and J 0 bases, leaving 11 bases between the germline ends. The germline gives CDR1 LNHDA, CDR2 SQIVND (reference sequence). The CDR3 is 16 amino acids. CDR3 sequence reads: CASSPQPISGANVLTF. The CDR3 DNA reads TGTGCCAGTAGTCCGCAACCAATCTCTGGGGCCAACGTCCTGACTTTC.

The genes are TRBV5-4 and TRBJ2-1; 8 bases match TRBD1. The CDR3 is 15 residues long. V lost 3 bases, J lost 4 bases, and 6 bases stayed unmatched. CDR1 and CDR2 from the germline V gene are SGHNT and YYREEE (reference sequence). The DNA for the CDR3 is TGTGCCAGCAGCTCGACAGGGGAGACTTACAATGAGCAGTTCTTC. Translation gives CASSSTGETYNEQFF.

The chain recombines TRBV11-3 with TRBJ2-7; tentative D call: TRBD2 (5 bases). The V end was cut by 1 base, the J end by 3 bases, with 10 bases between. CDR1 is SGHNT and CDR2 is YENEEA in the germline V gene. This CDR3 region has 14 residues. Written as DNA, the CDR3 is TGTGCCAGCAGCTTAGGGTCCGGGATCTACGAGCAGTACTTC. Protein product: CASSLGSGIYEQYF. The full variable domain, with the rest looked up from reference TRBV11-3 and TRBJ2-7, is EAGVVQSPRYKIIEKKQPVAFWCNPISGHNTLYWYLQNLGQGPELLIRYENEEAVDDSQLPKDRFSAERLKGVDSTLKIQPAELGDSAVYLCASSLGSGIYEQYFGPGTRLTVT.

This clone was detected only a few times. The V call is TRBV4-1, the J call TRBJ1-1; D not resolved. CDR3 length: 15 residues. Trimming stripped 4 bases from V and 0 bases from J, with 12 bases between. Germline-derived CDR1 and CDR2 are MGHRA and YSYEKL. CDR3 coding DNA: TGCGCCAGCAGCCTCACTTCGGCTATGAACACTGAAGCTTTCTTT. It is translated as CASSLTSAMNTEAFF.

Of note for this clone: Only one base separates this from a far larger clonotype, so it likely reflects a read error. The V gene is TRBV11-3, the J gene TRBJ2-5; D call uncertain. The length of the CDR3 is 11 residues. Trimming shortened V by 0 bases and J by 7 bases, and 3 bases separated the two germline ends. CDR1 is SGHNT and CDR2 is YENEEA in the germline V gene. Here the CDR3 reads CASSLEVTQYF. The CDR3 DNA sequence: TGTGCCAGCAGCTTAGAGGTGACCCAGTACTTC. Full variable domain (rest looked up from reference TRBV11-3 and TRBJ2-5): EAGVVQSPRYKIIEKKQPVAFWCNPISGHNTLYWYLQNLGQGPELLIRYENEEAVDDSQLPKDRFSAERLKGVDSTLKIQPAELGDSAVYLCASSLEVTQYFGPGTRLLVL.

This clone was recorded a few times. The chain is built from TRBV15 and TRBJ2-7; D not resolved. The CDR3 spans 17 residues. The V end lost 1 base, the J end lost 3 bases, and 19 bases lay between the germline ends. Germline V gene sequence: CDR1 LNHNV, CDR2 YYDKDF (reference sequence). The CDR3 DNA reads TGTGCCACCAGCAGAGCTTTTAGAGGCACAGATAACTACGAGCAGTACTTC. It codes for CATSRAFRGTDNYEQYF.

This clone has only a few counts. The V call is TRBV5-1, the J call TRBJ2-5; D is undetermined. Trimming took 5 bases from V and 2 from J, leaving 10 bases between them. CDR1 is SGHRS, CDR2 YFSETQ, per germline. The CDR3 is made up of 13 amino acids. This chain's CDR3 is CASRFSPQETQYF. As DNA, the CDR3 is TGCGCCAGCAGGTTCTCGCCTCAAGAGACCCAGTACTTC.

This clone has a handful of counts. The V gene is TRBV6-6, the J gene TRBJ2-2, with D unclear. The CDR3 length is 16 residues. Between the trimmed V and J ends, which lost 5 bases and 0 bases, there was a span of 13 bases. The germline CDR1 and CDR2 sequences are MNHNY and SVGAGI (reference sequence). The CDR3 region has the DNA TGTGCCAGCAGTCCTACAGTATCCGCGAACACCGGGGAGCTGTTTTTT. Its protein is CASSPTVSANTGELFF.

The chain couples TRBV27 to TRBJ2-5, with 7 nucleotides matching TRBD2. Germline CDR1 MNHEY, CDR2 SMNVEV (reference sequence). This CDR3 spans 13 amino acids. The junction had 6 bases not matched to a gene; V was cut back by 7 bases and J by 4 bases. The CDR3 DNA sequence: TGTGCCAGCACCCCCAGGGAGGGAGAGACCCAGTACTTC. Its protein is CASTPREGETQYF.

This clone has more than one count but fewer than ten. This chain links TRBV6-1 with TRBJ1-2, with TRBD1 as a possible D gene (5 bases). Trimming took off 6 bases at V and 8 bases at J, with 13 bases between the two ends. CDR1 and CDR2 (germline): MNHNS, SASEGT. The CDR3 has 12 residues. The CDR3 region has the DNA TGTGCCAGCAGAAAACCCGGGGCCGGCTACACCTTC. Amino acids: CASRKPGAGYTF.